These 23 T cell receptor beta chains came from one sample sequenced in a study of somatic mutations in cytotoxic T cells in rheumatoid arthritis. Clones were sequenced by immunoSEQ multiplex PCR, and TCRdb holds only the in-frame ones, with some missing. The sample carries over 3,000 clones, approximately 80% recorded once. Sequencing was performed on CD8+ T cells sorted from blood. These receptors all come from a man aged 45-65 years with rheumatoid arthritis.

The chain uses TRBV29-1 and TRBJ2-1, with D perhaps matching TRBD2 (5 bases). The CDR3 runs 14 residues. V lost 4 bases, J lost 3 bases, and 13 bases lay in between. The germline V gene has CDR1 SQVTM and CDR2 ANQGSEA. This chain's CDR3 is CSVGREGYYNEQFF. The CDR3 nucleotides read TGCAGCGTTGGTCGGGAAGGATACTACAATGAGCAGTTCTTC.

The V call is TRBV7-2, the J call TRBJ2-2; 10 bases are shared with TRBD1. Germline V gives CDR1 SGHTA, CDR2 FQGNSA. J lost 4 bases, V lost 5 bases, and 4 bases had no gene match. There are 15 residues in the CDR3. Here the CDR3 DNA reads TGTGCCAGCAGCCGGGACAGGGGACTCACCGGGGAGCTGTTTTTT. Translated: CASSRDRGLTGELFF.

The V gene is TRBV7-9, the J gene TRBJ1-3, with TRBD1 matching over 10 bases. The V gene's germline CDR1 is SEHNR and CDR2 FQNEAQ (reference sequence). V shed 5 bases and J 8 bases; nucleotides not matched to a gene: 12. CDR3 length: 16 amino acids. The CDR3 DNA reads TGTGCCAGCAGCATTAGGCCGGGACAGGGGACGTACACCATATATTTT. It codes for CASSIRPGQGTYTIYF.

The chain employs TRBV6-5 and TRBJ2-1; 11 bases map to TRBD2. The germline CDR1 and CDR2 sequences are MNHEY and SVGAGI. The trim removed 6 bases at V and 5 bases at J, leaving 6 bases unmatched. This CDR3 comprises 15 residues. CDR3 protein: CASSLAGGIHNEQFF. CDR3 sequence (DNA): TGTGCCAGCAGCCTAGCGGGAGGCATTCACAATGAGCAGTTCTTC.

V gene TRBV19 combines with J gene TRBJ1-2; D ambiguous. Looked up from germline, CDR1 is LNHDA and CDR2 is SQIVND (reference sequence). V was trimmed by 8 bases and J by 5 bases, leaving 12 bases between them. The CDR3 is made up of 12 amino acids. CDR3 DNA sequence: TGTGCCAGTGGGAGTAGGGAGTATGGCTACACCTTC. Translation: CASGSREYGYTF.

This clone is hyperexpanded in the sample. The chain is built from TRBV7-5 and TRBJ2-3; TRBD2, as called in the table, went unchecked against the DNA. TRBV7-5 is a known pseudogene. The CDR3 is 15 amino acids. CDR3 DNA: TGTGCCAGAAGCCTCTGGCGGGAGGTAACAGATACGCAGTATTTT. It encodes CARSLWREVTDTQYF.

The rearrangement uses TRBV4-2 and TRBJ2-6; D possibly corresponds to TRBD1 (5 bases). V lost 0 bases and J 3 bases, leaving 12 bases between the germline ends. Looked up from germline, CDR1 is LGHNA and CDR2 is YNFKEQ. CDR3 length: 17 residues. DNA for the CDR3: TGTGCCAGCAGCCAAGAAGGGTCGCAGGGTGGGGCCAACGTCCTGACTTTC. The encoded protein is CASSQEGSQGGANVLTF.

The genes are TRBV4-3 and TRBJ2-1; D is perhaps TRBD2 (6 bases). Trimming stripped 4 bases from V and 10 bases from J, with 14 bases between. CDR1 is LGHNA and CDR2 is YSLEER in the germline V gene. CDR3 size: 13 residues. The CDR3 spells CASSRGRTAEQFF. For the CDR3, the DNA is TGCGCCAGCAGCCGGGGGAGGACGGCCGAGCAGTTCTTC.

The rearrangement joins TRBV6-4 to TRBJ2-2; 8 nucleotides align to TRBD1. The length of the CDR3 is 15 residues. From germline, CDR1 is MRHNA and CDR2 SNTAGT. The V segment lost 0 bases and the J segment 3 bases; nucleotides outside the gene matches: 0. In DNA, the CDR3 is TGTGCCAGCAGTGACTCGGACAGGGACACCGGGGAGCTGTTTTTT. It encodes CASSDSDRDTGELFF.

This clone was counted once. The chain combines TRBV7-8 with TRBJ2-6; 9 positions match TRBD2. CDR1 is SGHVS and CDR2 is FQNEAQ in the germline V gene. The ends lost 0 bases at V and 2 bases at J; junction bases unmatched: 14. CDR3 length: 21 residues. In nucleotides, the CDR3 is TGTGCCAGCAGCTTAGCGGTAGCGGGAGTCCTAGGCTGGACTGGGGCCAACGTCCTGACTTTC. It specifies CASSLAVAGVLGWTGANVLTF.

The chain is built from TRBV7-2 and TRBJ1-2; the D is unclear. In germline, CDR1 is SGHTA, CDR2 FQGNSA. The CDR3 has 14 residues. Trimming removed 1 base at V and 3 bases at J, with 9 bases between. CDR3: CASSLEEDYYGYTF. The CDR3 coding sequence is TGTGCCAGCAGCTTAGAAGAGGACTACTATGGCTACACCTTC.

This clone was recorded once. V gene TRBV30 combines with J gene TRBJ2-7; 9 positions agree with TRBD1. The CDR3 has 13 residues. The trim removed 5 bases at V and 5 bases at J, leaving 7 bases unmatched. The germline gives CDR1 GTSNPN, CDR2 SVGIG (reference sequence). The DNA of the CDR3 is TGTGCCTGGTCGGCCGGGACAGGGAACGAGCAGTACTTC. Translating gives CAWSAGTGNEQYF.

The rearrangement joins TRBV6-1 to TRBJ2-7, with TRBD2 matching over 7 bases. The length of the CDR3 is 13 residues. Germline V lookup: CDR1 MNHNS, CDR2 SASEGT. V dropped 11 bases and J dropped 5; count of bases not matched to a gene: 12. The CDR3 is CAGAAGEIDEQYF. The CDR3 bases are TGTGCCGGGGCGGCGGGAGAGATCGACGAGCAGTACTTC.

The rearrangement joins TRBV10-3 to TRBJ2-3; a possible D gene is TRBD2 (6 bases). The CDR3 covers 15 residues. The germline V gene has CDR1 ENHRY and CDR2 SYGVKD. V shed 0 bases and J shed 5 bases, with 12 bases lying between them. The CDR3 here is CAISESGREVDTQYF. The CDR3 nucleotides are TGTGCCATCAGTGAGTCTGGGCGGGAAGTAGATACGCAGTATTTT.

The genes are TRBV7-2 and TRBJ2-5; TRBD2 might be the D (6 bases). The J call may be faulty, since TRBJ2-7 better matches the DNA end. CDR3 length equals 15 residues. CDR1 is SGHTA and CDR2 is FQGNSA in the germline V gene. CDR3 nucleotide sequence: TGTGCCAGCAGCTTAGTGGGGTTAGCGGACTACGAGCAGTACTTC. The encoded protein is CASSLVGLADYEQYF.

The rearrangement links TRBV27 to TRBJ2-1; D possibly corresponds to TRBD1 (5 bases). V lost 5 bases, J lost 7 bases, and 12 bases lay in between. CDR3 length: 13 amino acids. Germline CDR1 is MNHEY and CDR2 is SMNVEV (reference sequence). CDR3 in DNA: TGTGCCAGCAGTCCGACAGTAATAAATGAGCAGTTCTTC. Translating gives CASSPTVINEQFF.

The rearrangement joins TRBV28 to TRBJ2-1; D might be TRBD2 (5 bases). The CDR3 is made up of 16 amino acids. CDR1 and CDR2 (germline): MDHEN, SYDVKM. Trimming removed 2 bases at V and 0 bases at J, with 11 bases between. CDR3 protein: CASSLTSTYSYNEQFF. In DNA, the CDR3 is TGTGCCAGCAGTTTAACTAGTACCTACTCCTACAATGAGCAGTTCTTC.

The chain is built from TRBV16 and TRBJ2-1, with 13 bases aligning to TRBD2. The CDR3 length is 17 residues. V dropped 0 bases and J dropped 3; count of bases not matched to a gene: 2. Germline V gene sequence: CDR1 KGHSY, CDR2 FQNENV. CDR3 nucleotides: TGTGCCAGCAGCCAATCCCGGACTAGCGGGAGCTACAATGAGCAGTTCTTC. Translating gives CASSQSRTSGSYNEQFF.

The V and J genes are TRBV5-6 and TRBJ2-5; D is possibly TRBD1 (6 bases). The CDR3 is 14 residues long. Looked up from germline, CDR1 is SGHDT and CDR2 is YYEEEE. Trimming pared 1 base from V and 5 bases from J, leaving 12 bases between. The CDR3 DNA sequence: TGTGCCAGCAGCTTGTTGGACAGCAGGGAGACCCAGTACTTC. Translating it yields CASSLLDSRETQYF.

This sequence joins TRBV13 and TRBJ2-7, with 10 positions matching TRBD1. The germline V gene encodes CDR1 PRHDT and CDR2 FYEKMQ (reference sequence). V lost 5 bases and J lost 2; bases outside the gene matches: 3. The CDR3 contains 14 residues. CDR3 amino acids: CASSPGTGAYEQYF. The CDR3 bases are TGTGCCAGCAGCCCGGGGACAGGGGCCTACGAGCAGTACTTC.

The V gene is TRBV5-4, the J gene TRBJ1-5; D perhaps matches TRBD1 (6 bases). The CDR3 extends over 14 amino acids. Trimming removed 0 bases from V and 7 bases from J, with 11 bases in between. Germline loops: CDR1 SGHNT, CDR2 YYREEE (reference sequence). The CDR3 reads CASSLAGDGQPQHF. CDR3 nucleotides: TGTGCCAGCAGCTTGGCAGGGGACGGGCAGCCCCAGCATTTT.

This rearrangement joins TRBV19 to TRBJ2-7; 10 bases are a match to TRBD2. CDR3 size: 15 residues. V shed 3 bases and J 4 bases; nucleotides not matched to a gene: 6. Germline loops: CDR1 LNHDA, CDR2 SQIVND (reference sequence). CDR3 in amino acids: CASSIGLAGVYEQYF. The CDR3 coding sequence is TGTGCCAGTAGTATTGGGCTAGCGGGAGTGTACGAGCAGTACTTC. The whole variable domain, filled in from reference TRBV19 and TRBJ2-7, reads DGGITQSPKYLFRKEGQNVTLSCEQNLNHDAMYWYRQDPGQGLRLIYYSQIVNDFQKGDIAEGYSVSREKKESFPLTVTSAQKNPTAFYLCASSIGLAGVYEQYFGPGTRLTVT.

The chain couples TRBV4-1 to TRBJ2-1; the D gene is possibly TRBD2 (6 bases). The CDR3 is made up of 19 amino acids. Germline-derived CDR1 and CDR2 are MGHRA and YSYEKL. V was shortened by 0 bases and J by 4 bases, with 22 bases between the two germline ends. This CDR3 is CASSQDGGYQGLPYNEQFF. The DNA for the CDR3 is TGCGCCAGCAGCCAAGATGGAGGGTACCAGGGACTCCCGTACAATGAGCAGTTCTTC.